This TCR beta chain was profiled in a study of patients and donors after allogeneic stem cell transplantation. MiXCR was run by TCRdb on the RT-PCR reads, yielding one entry per CDR3 protein. The sample holds 400,000 to 500,000 distinct CDR3 sequences, 16% seen once. The CDR3 is 14 amino acids. Trimming left V 5 bases short and J 4 bases short, with 14 bases between. CDR1 and CDR2 (germline): SEHNR, FQNEAQ (reference sequence). The chain employs TRBV7-9 and TRBJ1-2; perhaps TRBD1 as D (5 bases). Specimen: blood, either unsorted or a sorted T cell fraction (not recorded which). The source of this sequence is a human donor who was either an allogeneic HSCT recipient or a stem cell or donor lymphocyte infusion donor (not recorded which). It is not recorded whose cells these are; they may come from a transplant donor. CDR3 amino acids: CASSIGQSLYGYTF. CDR3 DNA sequence: TGTGCCAGCAGCATCGGACAATCTCTCTATGGCTACACCTTC.